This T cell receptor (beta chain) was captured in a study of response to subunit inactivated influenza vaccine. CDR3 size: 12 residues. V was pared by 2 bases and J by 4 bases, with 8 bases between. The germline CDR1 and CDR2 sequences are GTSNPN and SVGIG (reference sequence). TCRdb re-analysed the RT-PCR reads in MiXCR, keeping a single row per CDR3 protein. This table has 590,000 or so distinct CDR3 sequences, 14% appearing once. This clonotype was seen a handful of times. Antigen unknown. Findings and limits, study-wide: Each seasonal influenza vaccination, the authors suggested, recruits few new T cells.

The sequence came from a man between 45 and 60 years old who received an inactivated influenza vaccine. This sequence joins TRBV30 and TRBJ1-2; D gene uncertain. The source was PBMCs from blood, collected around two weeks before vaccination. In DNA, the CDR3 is TGTGCCTGGAGTTGGGTGGGCTATGGCTACACCTTC. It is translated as CAWSWVGYGYTF.